A selection of T cell receptor beta chains follows, all from one sample in a study of cytomegalovirus exposure and HLA in healthy donors. Sequencing used immunoSEQ multiplex PCR; TCRdb keeps in-frame clones, though not all of them. The profile shows about 130,000 clones, approximately 81% of them singletons. Specimen: PBMCs. These receptors were collected from a young man in good health and CMV-seronegative. Each CDR3 is given with its conserved first and last residue. Each record gives: CDR3 DNA, CDR3 protein, clone size, D gene, V gene, J gene. The D gene is left open where the match is weak. A row's size may be missing; if present it is once, few, many or a size class.

TGTGCCACCGAGTCCCAGGGGTACGATTCACCCCTCCACTTT	CATESQGYDSPLHF	.	.	TRBV13	TRBJ1-6
TGTGCCAGCAGTTCCAGGACAGGCTCCCCGGCCCTCCACTTT	CASSSRTGSPALHF	.	TRBD1	TRBV5-4	TRBJ1-6
TGTGCCTGGAGTGCAACTCTAGGAAGGGGTTATGGCTACACCTTC	CAWSATLGRGYGYTF	.	.	TRBV30	TRBJ1-2
TGTGCCAGCAGAAAGACAGACCCGATAGGGCCCCAGCATTTT	CASRKTDPIGPQHF	.	.	TRBV7-2	TRBJ1-5
TGTGCCATCCCCCGTGAGACAGGGGGAAATTCACCCCTCCACTTT	CAIPRETGGNSPLHF	.	TRBD1	TRBV7-9	TRBJ1-6
TGTGCCAGCAGCTTAGCGCGACAAGTCAATGAAAAACTGTTTTTT	CASSLARQVNEKLFF	.	.	TRBV7-8	TRBJ1-4
TGTGCCACCAGCTCATCGGGACAGGGGGCTGGCGGCTACACCTTC	CATSSSGQGAGGYTF	.	TRBD1	TRBV15	TRBJ1-2
TGTGCCTGGAGTGTAGGGGGCTCGAACACTGAAGCTTTCTTT	CAWSVGGSNTEAFF	.	TRBD1	TRBV30	TRBJ1-1
TGTGCCAGCAGCCTAGAAAGTCACAGGGGATTGCGATCACCCCTCCACTTT	CASSLESHRGLRSPLHF	.	TRBD1	TRBV5-6	TRBJ1-6
TGTGCCAGCGTCACAGGGCCGTATAGCAATCAGCCCCAGCATTTT	CASVTGPYSNQPQHF	.	.	TRBV7-2	TRBJ1-5
TGTGCCAGCTCACCCGCACAACAGGGAAACACTGAAGCTTTCTTT	CASSPAQQGNTEAFF	.	.	TRBV18	TRBJ1-1
TGTGCCAGCAGGCGCTCGGGGGGAGCTATGGTTTTCTTT	CASRRSGGAMVFF	.	.	TRBV28	TRBJ1-1
TGCGCCAGCAGCCTTGGACAGGGGCTGGGGGAGCAGTACTTC	CASSLGQGLGEQYF	.	TRBD1	TRBV5-1	TRBJ2-7
TGTGCCATCAAAGAGGGATCATCTAATGAAAAACTGTTTTTT	CAIKEGSSNEKLFF	.	.	TRBV10-3	TRBJ1-4
TGTTCCAGCAGCTTCAGTAACACTGAAGCTTTCTTT	CSSSFSNTEAFF	.	.	TRBV7-9	TRBJ1-1
TGTGCCAGCAGCTCAAGGAGATACACTGAAGCTTTCTTT	CASSSRRYTEAFF	.	.	TRBV5-6	TRBJ1-1
TGTGCCAGCAGCGCGAGGGACGGACAGGGCACCACTGAAGCTTTCTTT	CASSARDGQGTTEAFF	once	TRBD1	TRBV9	TRBJ1-1
TGTGCTAGTGGTTTGGGCAGGAACACCGGGGAGCTGTTTTTT	CASGLGRNTGELFF	.	.	TRBV12-5	TRBJ2-2
TGTGCCAGCAAGCTAGGACAGCTTTCCTACGAGCAGTACTTC	CASKLGQLSYEQYF	.	.	TRBV6-6	TRBJ2-7
TGTGCCAGCAGCGCCCAGGATACCTACGAGCAGTACTTC	CASSAQDTYEQYF	.	.	TRBV9	TRBJ2-7
TGTGCCATCAGTGTCCTGGGACAGGGGGTTGAAGAGACCCAGTACTTC	CAISVLGQGVEETQYF	.	TRBD1	TRBV10-3	TRBJ2-5
TGTGCCAGCAGCCAAGATAGCGCCACAGATACGCAGTATTTT	CASSQDSATDTQYF	.	.	TRBV4-2	TRBJ2-3
TGTGCCAGCAGCCCAATCCCAGGGGATCAGCCCCAGCATTTT	CASSPIPGDQPQHF	.	.	TRBV28	TRBJ1-5
TGTGCCAGCAGCTTAAGGGGCGAGGAGCAGCCCCAGCATTTT	CASSLRGEEQPQHF	.	.	TRBV13	TRBJ1-5
TGTGCCATCAAGGCGAAGGAAGACGGAGGGAACACTGAAGCTTTCTTT	CAIKAKEDGGNTEAFF	.	.	TRBV10-3	TRBJ1-1
TGTGCCAGCAGCTTGGGACAGGGCCTTCCTAATGAAAAACTGTTTTTT	CASSLGQGLPNEKLFF	.	TRBD1	TRBV7-2	TRBJ1-4
TGTGCCAGCAGCTTGGCCGTCAGGAACACTGAAGCTTTCTTT	CASSLAVRNTEAFF	.	.	TRBV5-6	TRBJ1-1
TGTGCCAGCAGCTTCGACAGATTGAGCTCCTACGAGCAGTACTTC	CASSFDRLSSYEQYF	.	.	TRBV11-2	TRBJ2-7
TGCGCCAGCAGCTCAGGGGAAACTAGCAATCAGCCCCAGCATTTT	CASSSGETSNQPQHF	few	.	TRBV5-1	TRBJ1-5
TGTGCCAGCAGCGAACCTTCCAGGGGGCTGAACTATGGCTACACCTTC	CASSEPSRGLNYGYTF	few	TRBD1	TRBV5-6	TRBJ1-2
TGTGCCAGCAGCCAAGAGACAGGGGGAAACTATGGCTACACCTTC	CASSQETGGNYGYTF	once	TRBD1	TRBV4-2	TRBJ1-2
TGTGCCAGCAGCGGGGGACTAGCGGGAGTACAAGAGACCCAGTACTTC	CASSGGLAGVQETQYF	.	TRBD2	TRBV9	TRBJ2-5
TGTGCCAGCTCACCGCCGGACACGACTGAAGCTTTCTTT	CASSPPDTTEAFF	.	.	TRBV18	TRBJ1-1
TGTGCCAGCTACTCCGGGACAGGATTCACCGGGGAGCTGTTTTTT	CASYSGTGFTGELFF	.	TRBD1	TRBV27	TRBJ2-2
TGCGCCAGCAGCCGGGACAGATACACTGAAGCTTTCTTT	CASSRDRYTEAFF	.	TRBD1	TRBV4-1	TRBJ1-1
TGCGCCAGCAGCCAAGATCGACTAGCCCTCGAGGAGCTGTTTTTT	CASSQDRLALEELFF	.	TRBD2	TRBV4-3	TRBJ2-2
TGTGCCACCAGCCCCGGGACACTTTCCTACAATGAGCAGTTCTTC	CATSPGTLSYNEQFF	.	.	TRBV15	TRBJ2-1
TGCGCCAGCAGTGAGCAGGGGACGACCCCCACAGATACGCAGTATTTT	CASSEQGTTPTDTQYF	.	.	TRBV10-2	TRBJ2-3
TGCAGCGTGTCCGGGACAGTCTATGGCTACACCTTC	CSVSGTVYGYTF	.	TRBD1	TRBV29-1	TRBJ1-2
TGCGCCAGCAGTCAAGGGACAGGGGATGGCTACACCTTC	CASSQGTGDGYTF	.	TRBD1	TRBV10-2	TRBJ1-2
TGTGCCAGCAGCTTTAGAAGCGGGGGGGCAAACGGGGAGCTGTTTTTT	CASSFRSGGANGELFF	.	TRBD2	TRBV11-2	TRBJ2-2
TGTGCCACCAGCAGAGACCCCCGGGGCACTGAAGCTTTCTTT	CATSRDPRGTEAFF	.	.	TRBV15	TRBJ1-1
TGTGCCAGCAGTGAAGGGACAGGGTATGTGACTGAGCAGTTCTTC	CASSEGTGYVTEQFF	.	TRBD1	TRBV6-1	TRBJ2-1
TGTGCCAGCAGCGTAGGAGTAGCGGGGGGGCCAAGGACCTACGAGCAGTACTTC	CASSVGVAGGPRTYEQYF	.	TRBD2	TRBV9	TRBJ2-7
TGTGCCAGCAGCCCTAGACAGGGTAATTCACCCCTCCACTTT	CASSPRQGNSPLHF	.	TRBD1	TRBV5-4	TRBJ1-6
TGCAGCGCTGGGCAACAGGGGATCTACAATGAGCAGTTCTTC	CSAGQQGIYNEQFF	.	TRBD1	TRBV29-1	TRBJ2-1
TGCGCCAGCAGTCAAGAGGACAGGGGCAATCAGCCCCAGCATTTT	CASSQEDRGNQPQHF	.	TRBD1	TRBV23-1	TRBJ1-5
TGTGCCAGAAGCCCATGGGCGCACGAGCAGTACTTC	CARSPWAHEQYF	few	.	TRBV5-3	TRBJ2-7
TGTGCCACACAAACAGGGAGCTCTGGAAACACCATATATTTT	CATQTGSSGNTIYF	.	.	TRBV19	TRBJ1-3